A single sample is the source of the 21 T cell receptor beta chains below, sequenced in a study of response to subunit inactivated influenza vaccine. MiXCR, run by TCRdb on the RT-PCR reads, gives a single entry per CDR3 protein. The data hold 610,000 or so distinct CDR3 sequences, with approximately 14% observed a single time. The material sequenced was PBMCs from blood, taken roughly 12 days after vaccination. These receptors were taken from a man aged 50-59 years who received an inactivated influenza vaccine.

This rearrangement joins TRBV9 to TRBJ2-7; 13 bases are shared with TRBD2. The CDR3 consists of 17 residues. Trimming cost V 0 bases and J 5 bases; bases outside gene matches: 8. The germline gives CDR1 SGDLS, CDR2 YYNGEE. CDR3 nucleotides: TGTGCCAGCAGCGTAGCGCCAGGACTAGCGGGAGCAGACGAGCAGTACTTC. Protein: CASSVAPGLAGADEQYF.

The rearrangement links TRBV28 to TRBJ2-7; no firm D call. The CDR3 is 14 amino acids. Looked up from germline, CDR1 is MDHEN and CDR2 is SYDVKM. V gave up 3 bases and J gave up 3 bases, with 12 bases separating them. Here the CDR3 DNA reads TGTGCCAGCAGTTTCCCCGGTCCCAACTACGAGCAGTACTTC. The encoded protein is CASSFPGPNYEQYF. The full variable domain, completed using reference TRBV28 and TRBJ2-7, is DVKVTQSSRYLVKRTGEKVFLECVQDMDHENMFWYRQDPGLGLRLIYFSYDVKMKEKGDIPEGYSVSREKKERFSLILESASTNQTSMYLCASSFPGPNYEQYFGPGTRLTVT.

This clonotype appeared a few times. The J gene is TRBJ1-6, the V gene TRBV4-1; D is possibly TRBD1 (6 bases). Germline lookup yields CDR1 MGHRA and CDR2 YSYEKL. The CDR3 is 18 amino acids. V lost 1 base and J lost 9, with 22 bases in between. The CDR3 DNA sequence: TGCGCCAGCAGCCAAGGATTTGATGTGCAGGGGAGTGGTTCACCCCTCCACTTT. It translates to CASSQGFDVQGSGSPLHF.

In its sample, this clonotype was seen a few times. The rearrangement links TRBV7-9 to TRBJ1-2, with 7 bases identical to TRBD1. J lost 7 bases, V lost 5 bases, and 10 bases had no gene match. Per the germline V gene, CDR1 is SEHNR and CDR2 is FQNEAQ (reference sequence). The CDR3 contains 14 residues. CDR3 sequence reads: CASSREGGGIGYTF. As DNA, the CDR3 is TGTGCCAGCAGCCGGGAGGGAGGGGGCATTGGCTACACCTTC.

This clonotype has just a few counts. The CDR3 DNA follows: TGTGCCAGCTCACCTCTTGGACAGGGTTCAGATACGCAGTATTTT. Its translation is CASSPLGQGSDTQYF. This rearrangement joins TRBV18 to TRBJ2-3; 8 bases are shared with TRBD1. Germline values: CDR1 KGHSH, CDR2 LQKENI. The CDR3 has 15 residues. V lost 3 bases and J lost 4; bases outside the gene matches: 6.

This clonotype was observed a handful of times. The chain links TRBV11-2 to TRBJ2-4; 8 nucleotides agree with TRBD2. With 7 bases clipped from V and 3 bases from J, the junction kept 17 bases outside the gene matches. CDR1 SGHAT and CDR2 FQNNGV come from the germline V gene. The CDR3 has 18 amino acids. The CDR3 sequence: CASKSTLGAGLDKNIQYF. For the CDR3, the DNA is TGTGCCAGCAAGTCGACCCTAGGAGCGGGACTAGACAAAAACATTCAGTACTTC.

The V and J genes are TRBV11-2 and TRBJ2-3; TRBD2 agrees at 10 bases. This CDR3 region has 18 residues. Germline V gene data show CDR1 as SGHAT and CDR2 as FQNNGV. The V gene end was trimmed by 0 bases and the J gene end by 6 bases; junction bases not matched to a gene: 12. The CDR3 loop reads CASSLEISGGRSWDTQYF. The CDR3 nucleotides are TGTGCCAGCAGCTTAGAGATTAGCGGGGGGCGGAGTTGGGATACGCAGTATTTT. The variable domain in full, with the rest retrieved from reference TRBV11-2 and TRBJ2-3, is EAGVAQSPRYKIIEKRQSVAFWCNPISGHATLYWYQQILGQGPKLLIQFQNNGVVDDSQLPKDRFSAERLKGVDSTLKIQPAKLEDSAVYLCASSLEISGGRSWDTQYFGPGTRLTVL.

This clonotype was picked up a small number of times. The CDR3 coding sequence is TGCAGTGCTAGATTTGTGTCCTCCTACGAGCAGTACTTC. Amino acids: CSARFVSSYEQYF. The V and J genes are TRBV20-1 and TRBJ2-7, with D unclear. The germline V gene encodes CDR1 DFQATT and CDR2 SNEGSKA (reference sequence). With 2 bases removed from V and 0 bases from J, the gap between germline ends came to 8 bases. CDR3 length: 13 amino acids.

This clonotype has just a few counts. The CDR3, as DNA: TGTGCCAGCAGCTCTGGGGCGGGCACAGATACGCAGTATTTT. This encodes CASSSGAGTDTQYF. The genes are TRBV7-3 and TRBJ2-3, with D perhaps TRBD1 (5 bases). Per germline, CDR1 SGHTA and CDR2 FQGTGA. The CDR3 covers 14 residues. The germline V and J ends were trimmed by 4 bases and 1 base, with 9 bases remaining between them.

The J gene is TRBJ2-2, the V gene TRBV7-2; a weak D match, TRBD2 (6 bases). The V gene's germline CDR1 is SGHTA and CDR2 FQGNSA. Trimming left V 5 bases short and J 4 bases short, with 14 bases between. The CDR3 contains 15 residues. The CDR3 is CASSTEGRITGELFF. The CDR3 nucleotides are TGTGCCAGCAGCACGGAGGGCCGGATCACCGGGGAGCTGTTTTTT.

The rearrangement links TRBV20-1 to TRBJ1-1; D call uncertain. The length of the CDR3 is 11 residues. Trimming removed 2 bases at V and 1 base at J, with 2 bases between. From germline, CDR1 is DFQATT and CDR2 SNEGSKA (reference sequence). The CDR3 nucleotides are TGCAGTGCTAGATCGAACACTGAAGCTTTCTTT. Residues: CSARSNTEAFF.

This clonotype was seen only a few times. The chain combines TRBV20-1 with TRBJ2-1; 7 nucleotides match TRBD2. After removal of 6 bases from V and 6 bases from J, the junction contained 11 bases not matched to a gene. The CDR3 sequence is 14 residues long. CDR1 is DFQATT, CDR2 SNEGSKA, per germline (reference sequence). CDR3: CSAYSLWEGNEQFF. The CDR3 DNA is TGCAGTGCCTACTCTTTGTGGGAGGGCAATGAGCAGTTCTTC.

This clonotype occurred many times. The chain has TRBV12-3 or TRBV12-4 and TRBJ2-1; TRBD2 agrees at 9 bases. The V gene end was trimmed by 5 bases and the J gene end by 7 bases; junction bases not matched to a gene: 6. This CDR3 comprises 14 residues. CDR3 residues: CASSISGGFNEQFF. The CDR3 DNA reads TGTGCCAGCAGTATAAGCGGGGGGTTTAATGAGCAGTTCTTC.

This clonotype was counted between two and nine times. The chain combines TRBV7-9 with TRBJ1-3, with 7 bases aligning to TRBD1. V gave up 8 bases and J gave up 0 bases; unmatched junction bases: 10. The germline CDR1 and CDR2 sequences are SEHNR and FQNEAQ (reference sequence). The CDR3 sequence is 16 residues long. CDR3 DNA sequence: TGTGCCAGCGGGCCCGGGACAGCCAACTCTGGAAACACCATATATTTT. Translation: CASGPGTANSGNTIYF.

The chain uses TRBV7-9 and TRBJ2-7; 8 nucleotides agree with TRBD1. Trimming took 3 bases from V and 5 from J; bases not matched to a gene: 6. The length of the CDR3 is 14 residues. Germline CDR1 and CDR2: SEHNR and FQNEAQ (reference sequence). The CDR3 loop reads CASSLDRVVHEQYF. CDR3 bases: TGTGCCAGCAGCTTGGACAGGGTTGTCCACGAGCAGTACTTC.

This clonotype was picked up a small number of times. The chain's CDR3 is CASSQESIGGKEQYF. The DNA of the CDR3 is TGCGCCAGCAGCCAAGAGAGCATAGGGGGGAAAGAGCAGTACTTC. The chain uses TRBV4-3 and TRBJ2-7; D tentatively fits TRBD1 or TRBD2 (6 bases each). Germline V gene data show CDR1 as LGHNA and CDR2 as YSLEER. CDR3 length: 15 residues. Deletions cut 0 bases from V and 7 bases from J, with 16 bases between.

This clonotype was detected only a few times. The chain recombines TRBV27 with TRBJ2-5; tentative D call: TRBD1 (6 bases). Trimming cost V 5 bases and J 1 base, with 17 bases left between them. CDR3 size: 16 residues. The germline CDR1 and CDR2 sequences are MNHEY and SMNVEV (reference sequence). CDR3 coding DNA: TGTGCCAGCAGTAGGGGGTTCGGCAGGTCCCAAGAGACCCAGTACTTC. Its protein product is CASSRGFGRSQETQYF.

The chain has TRBV2 and TRBJ1-2; 8 bases match TRBD1. Germline trimming cut 3 bases from V and 7 bases from J; bases unmatched to any gene: 7. The germline V gene has CDR1 SNHLY and CDR2 FYNNEI. The CDR3 loop spans 14 amino acids. The CDR3, as DNA: TGTGCCAGCAGTGAGGGCAGGGGGCTTCTTGGCTACACCTTC. Protein: CASSEGRGLLGYTF. The entire variable domain, with the rest obtained from reference TRBV2 and TRBJ1-2, is as follows: EPEVTQTPSHQVTQMGQEVILRCVPISNHLYFYWYRQILGQKVEFLVSFYNNEISEKSEIFDDQFSVERPDGSNFTLKIRSTKLEDSAMYFCASSEGRGLLGYTFGSGTRLTVV.

In this sample, this clonotype turned up a few times. CDR3 protein: CASTRQAPYEQYF. CDR3 nucleotides: TGTGCCAGCACACGACAGGCCCCCTACGAGCAGTACTTC. The V and J genes are TRBV11-2 and TRBJ2-7; TRBD1 might be the D (6 bases). The CDR3 is 13 amino acids. Germline loops: CDR1 SGHAT, CDR2 FQNNGV. V dropped 7 bases and J dropped 2 bases, with 12 bases sitting between them.

The table lists this clonotype with many counts. The J gene is TRBJ2-7, the V gene TRBV12-3 or TRBV12-4; 7 bases agree with TRBD2. The CDR3 is made up of 14 amino acids. With 4 bases clipped from V and 2 bases from J, the junction kept 5 bases outside the gene matches. The chain's CDR3 is CASSSRGVAYEQYF. CDR3 DNA: TGTGCCAGCAGTTCTCGGGGGGTGGCCTACGAGCAGTACTTC.

This clonotype was seen only a few times. The chain combines TRBV20-1 with TRBJ1-1; no reliable D call. The CDR3 is made up of 14 amino acids. CDR1 DFQATT and CDR2 SNEGSKA come from the germline V gene (reference sequence). Trimming stripped 1 base from V and 3 bases from J, with 12 bases between. CDR3 nucleotides: TGCAGTGCTAGAGCCGAGGTGCGGGACACTGAAGCTTTCTTT. This sequence encodes CSARAEVRDTEAFF.